This T cell receptor beta chain came from a study of blood T cells in healthy people across ages. Study background: Template switching caught about one barcoded beta molecule for each two T cells.

Per-sample PBMC isolation yielded at least 7 million cells. V was trimmed by 5 bases and J by 4 bases, leaving 17 bases between them. The CDR3 length is 15 residues. The germline CDR1 and CDR2 sequences are SGHAT and FQNNGV. A second PCR, run for roughly 7 to 12 cycles, used a sample-barcoded 5' primer plus a J-beta primer mix. TCRdb re-derived calls from the 5' RACE reads in MiXCR, one entry per CDR3 protein. The sample lists almost 800,000 distinct CDR3 sequences, roughly 60% seen once, with about 20% in the top ten. This clonotype was seen a few times. The receptor was isolated from a man aged 25 to 45 in good health. The V call is TRBV11-2, the J call TRBJ1-2; D remains ambiguous. What was sequenced was blood. CDR3 protein: CASSPRVANIYGYTF. In DNA form, the CDR3 reads TGTGCCAGCAGCCCACGGGTGGCGAATATCTATGGCTACACCTTC.